The 16 T cell receptor beta chains in this list originate from one sample, sequenced in a study of OX40 agonist ivuxolimab in advanced cancers. TCRdb keeps only in-frame clones here, not all; method: immunoSEQ multiplex PCR. The sample contains about 43,000 clones, about 86% of which appear only once. The sequences come from CD4+ or CD8+ T cells sorted from blood, collected in a trial of the OX40 agonist ivuxolimab. The source is an adult with an advanced solid tumor such as melanoma, head and neck, liver or kidney cancer.

The chain is built from TRBV4-3 and TRBJ1-1; D gene uncertain. The CDR3 totals 14 residues. V was clipped by 0 bases and J by 0 bases, with 5 bases between them. Germline V CDR1 and CDR2: LGHNA, YSLEER. CDR3: CASSQESLNTEAFF. The CDR3 DNA follows: TGCGCCAGCAGCCAAGAGTCCTTGAACACTGAAGCTTTCTTT.

CDR3 region: CASSLLDRQETQYF. The DNA of the CDR3 is TGTGCCAGCAGCTTATTGGACAGGCAAGAGACCCAGTACTTC. The chain recombines TRBV5-4 with TRBJ2-5; TRBD1 agrees at 7 bases. Germline assignment: CDR1 SGHNT and CDR2 YYREEE (reference sequence). With V trimmed by 2 bases and J by 2 bases, 3 bases remained unmatched. CDR3 size: 14 residues.

The table lists this clone with a count of one. V gene TRBV5-5 combines with J gene TRBJ1-5; 7 bases match TRBD1. This CDR3 comprises 17 residues. Germline loops: CDR1 SGHKS, CDR2 YYEKEE (reference sequence). Trimming cost V 1 base and J 6 bases; bases outside gene matches: 13. CDR3 sequence: CASSLFGGGGIRQPQHF. In nucleotides, the CDR3 is TGTGCCAGCAGCTTGTTTGGAGGGGGCGGTATCCGTCAGCCCCAGCATTTT.

The chain uses TRBV28 and TRBJ1-5, with D tentatively TRBD1 (5 bases). Trimming left V 8 bases short and J 0 bases short, with 11 bases between. This CDR3 is 14 amino acids long. Germline V gene data show CDR1 as MDHEN and CDR2 as SYDVKM. CDR3 protein: CASGIRDSNQPQHF. In DNA form, the CDR3 reads TGTGCCAGCGGAATCAGGGATAGCAATCAGCCCCAGCATTTT.

The rearrangement joins TRBV5-1 to TRBJ2-5; 16 bases map to TRBD2. Looked up from germline, CDR1 is SGHRS and CDR2 is YFSETQ. The length of the CDR3 is 17 residues. V lost 4 bases to trimming and J lost 5 bases; unmatched junction nucleotides: 8. CDR3 nucleotides: TGCGCCAGCAGCGCCGGGACTAGCGGGGGGGCCGGTGAGACCCAGTACTTC. It specifies CASSAGTSGGAGETQYF.

The V and J genes are TRBV19 and TRBJ2-2; 11 bases are a match to TRBD1. V was pared by 5 bases and J by 0 bases, with 2 bases of the junction left unmatched. This CDR3 has 16 residues. Germline values: CDR1 LNHDA, CDR2 SQIVND (reference sequence). Here the CDR3 reads CASSLGQGANTGELFF. The CDR3 DNA follows: TGTGCCAGTAGTTTGGGACAGGGGGCGAACACCGGGGAGCTGTTTTTT.

The rearrangement uses TRBV28 and TRBJ1-2; a possible D gene is TRBD1 (6 bases). V dropped 2 bases and J dropped 4 bases, with 8 bases sitting between them. CDR1 is MDHEN and CDR2 is SYDVKM in the germline V gene. The CDR3 totals 13 residues. CDR3 in DNA: TGTGCCAGCAGTTTAGTACAGGGCTATGGCTACACCTTC. It codes for CASSLVQGYGYTF.

CDR3 amino acids: CASRPGPFRATNEKLFF. Here the CDR3 DNA reads TGTGCCAGCAGACCTGGACCTTTTCGGGCAACTAATGAAAAACTGTTTTTT. The chain combines TRBV27 with TRBJ1-4; D ambiguous. CDR3 length equals 17 residues. Germline V gives CDR1 MNHEY, CDR2 SMNVEV (reference sequence). V was trimmed by 6 bases and J by 0 bases, leaving 17 bases between them. Filled out from reference TRBV27 and TRBJ1-4, the complete variable domain reads EAQVTQNPRYLITVTGKKLTVTCSQNMNHEYMSWYRQDPGLGLRQIYYSMNVEVTDKGDVPEGYKVSRKEKRNFPLILESPSPNQTSLYFCASRPGPFRATNEKLFFGSGTQLSVL.

A few counts support this clone. The chain employs TRBV27 and TRBJ1-2; TRBD1 agrees at 9 bases. J was trimmed by 8 bases and V by 3 bases; bases with no gene match: 4. This CDR3 is built from 13 residues. Germline assignment: CDR1 MNHEY and CDR2 SMNVEV (reference sequence). The CDR3 sequence: CASSFGTGRGYTF. CDR3 sequence (DNA): TGTGCCAGCAGTTTCGGGACAGGGCGCGGCTACACCTTC.

The chain uses TRBV4-1 and TRBJ2-1, with 9 bases that match TRBD2. Losses at the gene ends were 1 base for V and 6 bases for J; bases not matched to a gene: 13. CDR1 MGHRA and CDR2 YSYEKL come from the germline V gene. This CDR3 is built from 18 residues. In DNA, the CDR3 is TGCGCCAGCAGCCAAGCGGGTCCTAGGGCGGGAGGGTTCAATGAGCAGTTCTTC. This encodes CASSQAGPRAGGFNEQFF.

The V call is TRBV30, the J call TRBJ1-3, with TRBD1 matching over 8 bases. With V trimmed by 5 bases and J by 7 bases, 7 bases remained unmatched. There are 13 residues in the CDR3. Germline assignment: CDR1 GTSNPN and CDR2 SVGIG (reference sequence). The CDR3 loop is CAWDRGTRNTIYF. In nucleotides, the CDR3 is TGTGCCTGGGACAGGGGCACTAGGAACACCATATATTTT.

This chain links TRBV5-4 with TRBJ2-2, with TRBD2 as a possible D gene (5 bases). CDR3 length: 14 residues. Trimming left V 4 bases short and J 3 bases short, with 10 bases between. Germline CDR1 reads SGHNT; CDR2 reads YYREEE (reference sequence). CDR3 amino acids: CASSAGLYTGELFF. DNA of the CDR3: TGTGCCAGCAGCGCGGGTCTATACACCGGGGAGCTGTTTTTT. Variable domain in full (rest from reference TRBV5-4 and TRBJ2-2): ETGVTQSPTHLIKTRGQQVTLRCSSQSGHNTVSWYQQALGQGPQFIFQYYREEENGRGNFPPRFSGLQFPNYSSELNVNALELDDSALYLCASSAGLYTGELFFGEGSRLTVL.

J is TRBJ2-1 and V is TRBV27, with 9 bases fitting TRBD2. The V segment lost 8 bases and the J segment 3 bases; nucleotides outside the gene matches: 5. The length of the CDR3 is 14 residues. Germline values: CDR1 MNHEY, CDR2 SMNVEV (reference sequence). CDR3 sequence: CASRVAGDYNEQFF. The CDR3 bases are TGTGCCAGCCGGGTAGCGGGAGACTACAATGAGCAGTTCTTC.

This clone was counted at least ten times. This chain uses TRBV6-5 with TRBJ2-7; TRBD1 agrees at 10 bases. V shed 6 bases and J 5 bases; nucleotides not matched to a gene: 7. Germline lookup yields CDR1 MNHEY and CDR2 SVGAGI. The length of the CDR3 is 14 residues. Here the CDR3 DNA reads TGTGCCAGCAGGCGGGACAGGGGCGGGGACGAGCAGTACTTC. It yields the protein CASRRDRGGDEQYF.

This clone is a singleton in its sample. The V gene is TRBV7-2, the J gene TRBJ1-2; D is unresolved. V lost 5 bases and J 7 bases, leaving 17 bases between the germline ends. The CDR3 spans 14 residues. The germline gives CDR1 SGHTA, CDR2 FQGNSA. In DNA form, the CDR3 reads TGTGCCAGCAGCCTTAGATGGCAGGAAGGTGGCTACACCTTC. This encodes CASSLRWQEGGYTF.

The J gene is TRBJ1-5, the V gene TRBV5-4; tentative D call: TRBD1 (5 bases). The CDR3 is 15 residues long. Germline CDR1 SGHNT, CDR2 YYREEE (reference sequence). V was shortened by 2 bases and J by 4 bases, with 13 bases between the two germline ends. DNA of the CDR3: TGTGCCAGCAGCTTCCAGGGTTTATGGAATCAGCCCCAGCATTTT. Translating gives CASSFQGLWNQPQHF.